In its sample, the clone carrying this T cell receptor (beta chain) was seen once. Its specificity is unknown. This entry belongs to a study of shared clonotypes between healthy human individuals. Study conclusions and caveats: Having only a few donors restricted how much genetic and exposure-history diversity was captured.

Sequenced by immunoSEQ multiplex PCR; TCRdb stores in-frame clones only, minus some. This sample has more than 2,000,000 clones; approximately 93% occur once, and the top ten carry around 0.4%. The CDR3 is 14 amino acids. Germline lookup yields CDR1 LNHDA and CDR2 SQIVND (reference sequence). V lost 6 bases and J 3 bases, leaving 12 bases between the germline ends. The clonotype comes from a young man in good health. Some clones in this sample may be carry-over from other donors' samples. This chain links TRBV19 with TRBJ1-5; unclear D gene. The specimen sequenced was naive CD4+ T cells from PBMCs. Subset meaning: CD45RA+ positively selected. The CDR3 DNA reads as TGTGCCAGTAGCGAGAACAGACCCAATCAGCCCCAGCATTTT. It specifies CASSENRPNQPQHF.